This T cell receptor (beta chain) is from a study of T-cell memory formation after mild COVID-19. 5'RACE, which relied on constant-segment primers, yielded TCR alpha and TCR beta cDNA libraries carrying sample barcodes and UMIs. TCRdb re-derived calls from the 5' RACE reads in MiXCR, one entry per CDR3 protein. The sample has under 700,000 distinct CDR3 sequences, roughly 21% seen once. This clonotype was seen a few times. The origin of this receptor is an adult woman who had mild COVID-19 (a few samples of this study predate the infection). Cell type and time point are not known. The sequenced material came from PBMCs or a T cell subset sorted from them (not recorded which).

CDR3 protein: CSAPDGEGGYTF. In DNA form, the CDR3 reads TGCAGCGCCCCGGACGGGGAGGGTGGCTACACCTTC. The chain has TRBV29-1 and TRBJ1-2; D not resolved. CDR1 and CDR2 (germline): SQVTM, ANQGSEA. This CDR3 has 12 amino acids. Between the trimmed V and J ends, which lost 7 bases and 7 bases, there was a span of 16 bases.